This T cell receptor (beta chain) was sequenced during a study of T cells in Graves' hyperthyroidism and ophthalmopathy. Study-level results: Blood samples included most of the expanded thyroid clonotypes exceeding 0.001.

This clonotype was seen a few times. The antigen remains undetermined. Trimming pared 1 base from V and 5 bases from J, leaving 11 bases between. The CDR3 runs to 15 residues. From RNA transcripts, TCR beta CDR3 regions were amplified. Carried out on the TCR CDR3, a first-round RT-PCR used the HTBI primer set. TCRdb analysed the multiplex PCR reads with MiXCR anew, one entry per CDR3 protein. The sample carries hundreds of thousands of distinct CDR3 sequences, roughly 40% recorded once. The rearrangement uses TRBV12-3 or TRBV12-4 and TRBJ2-2; D may be TRBD2 (5 bases). The sample taken for sequencing was blood. The sequence was collected from a man aged 18 to 35 with Graves' hyperthyroidism. Here the CDR3 reads CASSLGTPWTGELFF. DNA for the CDR3: TGTGCCAGCAGTTTAGGGACTCCGTGGACCGGGGAGCTGTTTTTT.